This T cell receptor (beta chain) was profiled in a study of breast tumors, draining lymph nodes, adjacent tissues. This CDR3 has 16 amino acids. V was cut by 2 bases and J by 1 base, with 14 bases left in between. Germline CDR1 is MNHEY and CDR2 is SVGAGI. This clonotype occurred many times. TCRdb re-called the multiplex PCR reads with MiXCR, one entry per CDR3 protein. The repertoire has about 63,000 distinct CDR3 sequences, less than 75% of them found once; the top ten carry around 20%. The chain has TRBV6-5 and TRBJ2-5; D is possibly TRBD2 (6 bases). This TCR came from a female donor with breast cancer. Some clones in this sample may be carry-over from other donors' samples. The material sequenced was breast tumor tissue. The DNA for the CDR3 is TGTGCCAGCAGTTACGGTGGCGGGGCCCGCCAAGAGACCCAGTACTTC. Protein: CASSYGGGARQETQYF.